Only a few counts were recorded for the clone carrying this TCR beta chain. The antigen is not known. This entry belongs to a study of T cell responses to AZD1222 COVID-19 vaccine. Turning to the study itself: Some second doses came at about 4 weeks and others at about 12 weeks; these were pooled.

Whole-study results and caveats: The donor cohort was predominantly white British with a female majority, and clonal diversity may have been underestimated.

Libraries were prepared by immunoSEQ multiplex PCR; TCRdb keeps only in-frame clonotypes and omits some of them. The repertoire holds some 100,000 clones, with under 95% as singletons. Germline CDR1 is SGHVS and CDR2 is FQNEAQ. Unmatched junction bases numbered 4, after V lost 0 bases and J lost 9 bases. This CDR3 comprises 15 residues. The chain joins TRBV7-8 to TRBJ1-6, with TRBD1 matching 8 bases. The TCR was taken from an adult in good health. The sequences come from peripheral blood, collected on day 0 of AZD1222 vaccination. CDR3 nucleotides: TGTGCCAGCAGCTTAGCAGGACAGGGCGGTTCACCCCTCCACTTT. Amino acids: CASSLAGQGGSPLHF. The full variable domain, its missing parts supplied by reference TRBV7-8 and TRBJ1-6, is GAGVSQSPRYKVAKRGQDVALRCDPISGHVSLFWYQQALGQGPEFLTYFQNEAQLDKSGLPSDRFFAERPEGSVSTLKIQRTQQEDSAVYLCASSLAGQGGSPLHFGNGTRLTVT.